This T cell receptor beta chain was sequenced during a study of glioma-infiltrating T cells (dated by TCRdb to the mid-2010s). In the study overall: TCR alpha- and beta-chain repertoires were sequenced from glioma tissue, non-neoplastic brain tissue and matched peripheral blood mononuclear cells. Each tissue-infiltrating repertoire was compared with the same patient's peripheral blood repertoire to measure divergence between tissue and blood T-cell populations. Three low-grade glioma patients, seven to nine primary glioblastoma patients, and three non-glioma patients who contributed non-neoplastic brain tissue made up the paired cohort.

TCR alpha and beta CDR3 regions were amplified with the iRepertoire nested amplicon-rescue multiplex PCR (arm-PCR) platform from RNA. The input for one-step reverse transcription and amplification was roughly 100-450 ng of either tissue mRNA or PBMC total RNA. Following bead purification, Illumina adapters were added through a secondary multiplex PCR, and the libraries were then gel-purified between 200 and 400 bp. Demultiplexing relied on internal 6-nucleotide barcodes carried by the libraries. Libraries were sequenced on an Illumina MiSeq with 2x220 or 2x250 nucleotide paired-end reads. The paper's data handling went like this. FLASH 1.2.11 was used to merge paired reads, and BWA-MEM then aligned the reads to the GRCh37 human genome before TRA and TRB reads were extracted. For V and J assignment, an IMGT-derived reference of cassette sequences and CDR3 motifs that included pseudogenes was used. Three-frame translation of reads was performed, and productive CDR3s were defined as those with a C...FGXG motif and no stop codons. Unique combinations of V-J cassette pair and CDR3 amino acid sequence were defined as clonotypes. Reads were filtered by Hamming distance, thresholded by each sample's sequence error rate in mapped regions. TCRdb cleaned the public reads at Q25 with fastp, built clones with MiXCR and kept in-frame beta chains. Under each unique CDR3 protein, matching rows form one entry showing the most common genes and DNA. It is TCRdb's table, rather than the study itself, that gives the V and J calls and clone size. The sample table records about 200,000 distinct CDR3 sequences; approximately 30% of these occur just once. The ten largest clones add up to over 20% of the sample.

Looking up the germline V gene yields CDR1 MDHEN and CDR2 SYDVKM. Measured from the cysteine to the phenylalanine, the CDR3 is 14 residues long. Kept here is only the CDR3 DNA, which spans 42 bases and is read in frame from base 1. The germline V and J ends show losses of 6 bases and 6 bases respectively, and no gene match explains 8 bases of the junction. This clonotype was seen ten or more times. Its antigen is currently not known. Per-base quality was not reported, and no clone a single base away is much larger than it. The paper's findings and limits, for the study overall: Very few CDR3 sequences were shared between tissue and blood, attributed to high CDR3 diversity and limited sampling. Small numbers underpinned the group comparisons: eight glioblastoma patients, three low-grade glioma patients and three non-neoplastic patients. VJ-independent divergence between tissue and blood was below expectation in non-neoplastic patients but above expectation in all gliomas, especially low-grade gliomas.

The origin of this receptor is a human donor with low-grade glioma or glioblastoma, undergoing nonglioma brain surgery, or in good health (not recorded which). This chain joins TRBV28 to TRBJ2-7, and 10 bases in between align with TRBD2. Material for sequencing was glioma tissue, nonneoplastic brain tissue, or PBMCs (not recorded which). The DNA sequence is TGTGCCAGCAGCCGTAGCGGGAGGCCTACCGAGCAGTACTTC. Its protein reads: CASSRSGRPTEQYF. The entire variable domain, with the stretches around the CDR3 drawn from the reference TRBV28 and TRBJ2-7 proteins, is DVKVTQSSRYLVKRTGEKVFLECVQDMDHENMFWYRQDPGLGLRLIYFSYDVKMKEKGDIPEGYSVSREKKERFSLILESASTNQTSMYLCASSRSGRPTEQYFGPGTRLTVT.